This TCR beta chain emerged from a study of sequential checkpoint blockade in melanoma. Study-level background: Patients were randomized 1:1 to nivolumab-then-ipilimumab or ipilimumab-then-nivolumab first-line. Both treatment sequences were followed by maintenance nivolumab.

Produced via immunoSEQ multiplex PCR; TCRdb's table is partial and in-frame only. The data contain 15,000 to 20,000 clones, 90% to 95% of them seen just once; the ten biggest clones take up roughly 24%. V lost 6 bases to trimming and J lost 3 bases; unmatched junction nucleotides: 6. This CDR3 is 14 amino acids long. CDR1 and CDR2 (germline): MNHEY, SMNVEV (reference sequence). The sample's treatment: randomized to nivolumab then ipilimumab (arm A) or the reverse (arm B). DNA-damaging chemotherapy had not been given to any patient beforehand. Sorted cells were live CD3+CD8+, lacking CD19 and CD56, from PBMCs.

The sample here was CD8+ T cells sorted from blood (inferred from file names), taken from a patient given nivolumab and ipilimumab in sequence. This clonotype originated in a human donor with melanoma. The chain carries TRBV27 and TRBJ2-7; TRBD2 matches 9 bases. The CDR3 is CASSVAGALYEQYF. The CDR3 DNA reads TGTGCCAGCAGCGTAGCGGGGGCCCTCTACGAGCAGTACTTC.